The table lists the clone carrying this T cell receptor beta chain with many counts. Its antigen is undetermined. In TCRdb, the reads were re-called with MiXCR into one record per CDR3 protein. The sample lists under 90,000 distinct CDR3 sequences; 20% to 25% were seen once. This sample is drawn from a study of T cell repertoires in cytomegalovirus infection. Study as a whole: Indications of both CMV infection and matching HLA type were provided by public TCR beta signatures.

Germline-derived CDR1 and CDR2 are SEHNR and FQNEAQ (reference sequence). The trim removed 7 bases at V and 6 bases at J, leaving 13 bases unmatched. The CDR3 length is 15 residues. Findings and limits, study-wide: There were carriers of CMV plus the relevant HLA, and cumulative public TCR beta family frequency identified them. HLA-C-restricted CMV-specific TCR beta clonotypes prevailed in the ex vivo response.

The sequence came from a human donor in good health (CMV status not recorded). Some clones in this sample may be carry-over from other donors' samples. This chain uses TRBV7-9 with TRBJ2-5; 8 bases are a match to TRBD2. Sample: PBMCs, sequenced either directly or after in vitro stimulation (not recorded which). The CDR3 here is CASTGERESAQTQYF. CDR3 DNA: TGTGCCAGCACCGGGGAGCGGGAGTCGGCCCAGACCCAGTACTTC.